This T cell receptor beta chain was profiled in a study of cytomegalovirus exposure and HLA in healthy donors. Overall study context: Across around 400 genotyped donors, around 82% landed in the Caucasian-associated ancestry cluster.

Amplification used 60 Vbeta primers and 13 Jbeta primers. Profiled with immunoSEQ multiplex PCR; TCRdb holds only in-frame clones, not every one. The sample yields fewer than 200,000 clones, 72% seen once. Overall study findings and caveats: Most CMV-associated TCR beta chains were later found to appear HLA-restricted.

On this clone: What it binds is unknown. Relative to the germline gene, one junction end is altered; a read error may explain this.

Germline V lookup: CDR1 SSHAT, CDR2 FNYEAQ (reference sequence). This CDR3 has 16 amino acids. The chain employs TRBV7-7 and TRBJ2-7; 8 bases line up with TRBD2. The TCR sequence derives from a human donor in good health. Material for sequencing was PBMCs. CDR3 in amino acids: CASSPLAGAISYEQYF. The CDR3 bases are TGTGCTAGCAGCCCCCTAGCGGGTGCCATCTCCTACGAGCAGTACTTC.